Below are 5 T cell receptor beta chains sequenced from a single sample in a study of T-cell reconstitution after alpha-beta-depleted transplantation in children (dated by TCRdb to 2016 to 2017). Library creation used PCR. TCRdb lists the instrument as Illumina HiSeq 2500. TCR library preparation used molecular barcoding, with unique molecular identifiers applied to normalize quantification of the TCRbeta repertoire. TCRdb redid the processing of the public reads, applying fastp at Q25 and MiXCR, and retained in-frame beta chains. Here each entry gathers all rows of one CDR3 protein and keeps the most common genes and DNA. The sample yields 250,000 to 350,000 distinct CDR3 sequences; 9.9% were counted once. The top ten clonotypes cover around 10% of the sample. The sample was PBMCs from the stem cell graft donor, taken from the stem cell graft. These receptors all come from a human donor who donated a stem cell graft to a child with SCID.

The J gene is TRBJ2-1, the V gene TRBV25-1; 7 nucleotides align to TRBD1. Trimming took 5 bases from V and 3 from J; bases not matched to a gene: 13. Germline loops: CDR1 MGHDK, CDR2 SYGVNS. The CDR3 consists of 17 residues. The CDR3 here is CASSPNRFGQVYNEQFF. CDR3 nucleotide sequence: TGTGCCAGCAGTCCCAACCGGTTCGGACAGGTCTACAATGAGCAGTTCTTC.

The table lists this clonotype with many counts. The gene calls are TRBV6-2 or TRBV6-3 and TRBJ1-1; D is unclear. CDR1 and CDR2 from the germline V gene are MNHEY and SVGEGT. Trimming left V 4 bases short and J 1 base short, with 7 bases between. The CDR3 runs 13 residues. The chain's CDR3 is CASSWTPNTEAFF. In DNA form, the CDR3 reads TGTGCCAGCAGTTGGACTCCGAACACTGAAGCTTTCTTT.

The chain's CDR3 is CSARGTGASSGNTIYF. The DNA of the CDR3 is TGCAGTGCTAGAGGGACAGGGGCTAGCTCTGGAAACACCATATATTTT. The chain is built from TRBV20-1 and TRBJ1-3, with TRBD1 matching 9 bases. The CDR3 length is 16 residues. Per the germline V gene, CDR1 is DFQATT and CDR2 is SNEGSKA (reference sequence). V was clipped by 1 base and J by 0 bases; unmatched bases: 4.

This clonotype was found a few times. The chain has TRBV3-1 and TRBJ2-7; D not resolved. V lost 2 bases and J 6 bases, leaving 8 bases between the germline ends. CDR3 length: 12 amino acids. The germline CDR1 and CDR2 sequences are LGHDT and YNNKEL (reference sequence). CDR3 sequence reads: CASSQSLFEQYF. CDR3 DNA: TGTGCCAGCAGCCAATCCTTATTCGAGCAGTACTTC.

This clonotype was found a few times. This sequence joins TRBV5-1 and TRBJ2-1; D is unclear. The V end lost 4 bases, the J end lost 10 bases, and 15 bases lay between the germline ends. Germline CDR1 is SGHRS and CDR2 is YFSETQ. The CDR3 length is 13 residues. The CDR3 coding sequence is TGCGCCAGCAGCCCTGCTGTCACGGCGGAGCAGTTCTTC. It yields the protein CASSPAVTAEQFF.